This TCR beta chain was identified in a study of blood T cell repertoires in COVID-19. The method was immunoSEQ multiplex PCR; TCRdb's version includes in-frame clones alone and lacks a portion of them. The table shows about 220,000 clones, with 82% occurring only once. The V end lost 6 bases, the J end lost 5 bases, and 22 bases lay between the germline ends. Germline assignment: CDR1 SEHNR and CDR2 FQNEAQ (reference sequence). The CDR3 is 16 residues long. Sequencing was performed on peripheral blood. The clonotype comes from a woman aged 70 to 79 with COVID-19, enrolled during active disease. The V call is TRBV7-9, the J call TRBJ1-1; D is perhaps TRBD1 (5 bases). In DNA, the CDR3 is TGTGCCAGCAGGATCCTTTTCGGGGGTCGGAAAACTGAAGCTTTCTTT. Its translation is CASRILFGGRKTEAFF.